The T cell receptor beta chain described here comes from a study of OX40 agonist ivuxolimab in advanced cancers. Study as a whole: The study treated patients with ivuxolimab, an agonistic anti-OX40 (CD134) antibody. Study observations and caveats: Fewer expanded clones were found on average in CD4+ than in CD8+ T cells.

Blood draws occurred at baseline, cycle 4 day 1, and cycle 7 day 1. Clones were sequenced by immunoSEQ multiplex PCR, and TCRdb holds only the in-frame ones, with some missing. The sample has around 94,000 clones, around nine tenths seen once; the top ten hold about 0.81%. Germline loops: CDR1 SGDLS, CDR2 YYNGEE. The CDR3 contains 15 residues. Germline trimming cut 4 bases from V and 4 bases from J; bases unmatched to any gene: 8. Remarks on this clone: What it binds is unknown.

This sample comprised CD4+ or CD8+ T cells sorted from blood, obtained in a trial of the OX40 agonist ivuxolimab. The chain carries TRBV9 and TRBJ1-1; 9 bases align to TRBD1. The clonotype originates from an adult with an advanced solid tumor such as melanoma, head and neck, liver or kidney cancer. The CDR3 region has the DNA TGTGCCAGCAGCACGGGACAGGGTATGGTCACTGAAGCTTTCTTT. Translating gives CASSTGQGMVTEAFF. The full variable domain, rest sourced from reference TRBV9 and TRBJ1-1, is DSGVTQTPKHLITATGQRVTLRCSPRSGDLSVYWYQQSLDQGLQFLIQYYNGEERAKGNILERFSAQQFPDLHSELNLSSLELGDSALYFCASSTGQGMVTEAFFGQGTRLTVV.